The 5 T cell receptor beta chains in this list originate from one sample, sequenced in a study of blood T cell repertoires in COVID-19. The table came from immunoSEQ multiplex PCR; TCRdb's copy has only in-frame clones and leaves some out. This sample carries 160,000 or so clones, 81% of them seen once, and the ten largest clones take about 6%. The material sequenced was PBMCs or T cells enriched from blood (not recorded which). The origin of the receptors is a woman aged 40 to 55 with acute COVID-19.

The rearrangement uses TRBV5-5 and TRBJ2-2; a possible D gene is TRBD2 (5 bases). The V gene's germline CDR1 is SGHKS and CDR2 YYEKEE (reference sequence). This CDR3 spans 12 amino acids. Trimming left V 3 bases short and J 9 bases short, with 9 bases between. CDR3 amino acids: CASSWASRELFF. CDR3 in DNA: TGTGCCAGCAGCTGGGCTAGCAGGGAGCTGTTTTTT.

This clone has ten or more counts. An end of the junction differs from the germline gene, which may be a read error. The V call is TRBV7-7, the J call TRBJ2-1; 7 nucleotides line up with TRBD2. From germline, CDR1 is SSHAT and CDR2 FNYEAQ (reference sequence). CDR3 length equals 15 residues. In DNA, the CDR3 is TGTGCTAGCAGCTTAGCCTTTAGCGGGCTCAATGAGCAGTTCTTC. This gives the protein CASSLAFSGLNEQFF.

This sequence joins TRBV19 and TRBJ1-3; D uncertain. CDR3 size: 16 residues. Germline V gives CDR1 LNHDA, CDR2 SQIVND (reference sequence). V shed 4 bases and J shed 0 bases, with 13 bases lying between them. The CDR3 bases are TGTGCCAGTAGTACCTCATTCTCGGGCTCTGGAAACACCATATATTTT. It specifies CASSTSFSGSGNTIYF.

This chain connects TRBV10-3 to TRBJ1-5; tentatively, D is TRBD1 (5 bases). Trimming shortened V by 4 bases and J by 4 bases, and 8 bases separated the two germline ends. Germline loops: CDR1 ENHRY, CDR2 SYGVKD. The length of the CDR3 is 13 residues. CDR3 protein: CAISGQWNQPQHF. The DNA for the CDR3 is TGTGCCATCAGTGGACAGTGGAATCAGCCCCAGCATTTT.

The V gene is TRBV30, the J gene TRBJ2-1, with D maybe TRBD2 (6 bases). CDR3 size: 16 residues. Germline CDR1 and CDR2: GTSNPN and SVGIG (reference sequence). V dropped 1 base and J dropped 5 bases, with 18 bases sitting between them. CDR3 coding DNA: TGTGCCTGGAGTGGGACTATACTGTATTCGAACAATGAGCAGTTCTTC. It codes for CAWSGTILYSNNEQFF.